This passage covers 18 T cell receptor beta chains from one sample sequenced in a study of cytomegalovirus exposure and HLA in healthy donors. Amplification used 60 Vbeta primers and 13 Jbeta primers. Produced via immunoSEQ multiplex PCR; TCRdb's table is partial and in-frame only. The table includes about 120,000 clones, 17% detected once. The sample comprised PBMCs. The source of these receptors is a female donor in good health and CMV-seropositive.

This clone was counted a few times. The genes are TRBV2 and TRBJ2-5; D possibly corresponds to TRBD2 (5 bases). This CDR3 is built from 17 residues. The V gene lost 0 bases and the J gene lost 0 bases, with 14 bases spanning the gap. CDR1 and CDR2 from the germline V gene are SNHLY and FYNNEI. In DNA form, the CDR3 reads TGTGCCAGCAGTGAAGCGGAGGATAAGTGGGACCAAGAGACCCAGTACTTC. Translation gives CASSEAEDKWDQETQYF.

The gene calls are TRBV4-3 and TRBJ1-1; D perhaps matches TRBD1 (5 bases). Germline V gene lookup returns CDR1 LGHNA and CDR2 YSLEER. This CDR3 is 13 amino acids long. V was pared by 0 bases and J by 7 bases, with 9 bases between. CDR3 nucleotide sequence: TGCGCCAGCAGCCAAGAAGGAGGGGATGAAGCTTTCTTT. Translation gives CASSQEGGDEAFF.

The chain is built from TRBV6-6 and TRBJ1-4, with unresolved D. Germline V CDR1 and CDR2: MNHNY, SVGAGI (reference sequence). This CDR3 has 16 amino acids. The V end was cut by 2 bases, the J end by 1 base, with 11 bases between. The CDR3 DNA reads as TGTGCCAGCAGTTACCTTTTGCCTAGAACTAATGAAAAACTGTTTTTT. Translation: CASSYLLPRTNEKLFF.

The chain links TRBV29-1 to TRBJ1-1; D may be TRBD1 (5 bases). Between the trimmed V and J ends, which lost 6 bases and 1 base, there was a span of 6 bases. This CDR3 has 11 amino acids. CDR1 and CDR2 (germline): SQVTM, ANQGSEA. CDR3 bases: TGCAGCGTCGACAGGAACACTGAAGCTTTCTTT. Protein sequence: CSVDRNTEAFF.

This chain links TRBV6-4 with TRBJ1-2; 11 bases are a match to TRBD1. Germline assignment: CDR1 MRHNA and CDR2 SNTAGT. V lost 0 bases to trimming and J lost 7 bases; unmatched junction nucleotides: 7. This CDR3 has 16 residues. The CDR3 loop reads CASSDSGQGETGGYTF. In DNA, the CDR3 is TGTGCCAGCAGTGACTCGGGACAGGGGGAAACTGGTGGCTACACCTTC.

The genes are TRBV6-1 and TRBJ1-6; no firm D call. Between the trimmed V and J ends, which lost 9 bases and 7 bases, there was a span of 19 bases. The V gene's germline CDR1 is MNHNS and CDR2 SASEGT. The CDR3 runs to 15 residues. The CDR3 sequence is CASNREVTSNSPLHF. In nucleotides, the CDR3 is TGTGCCAGTAACCGGGAAGTCACTTCCAATTCACCCCTCCACTTT.

J is TRBJ2-7 and V is TRBV7-2; 7 bases fit TRBD1. The CDR3 has 14 amino acids. CDR1 is SGHTA and CDR2 is FQGNSA in the germline V gene. The V gene end was trimmed by 0 bases and the J gene end by 4 bases; junction bases not matched to a gene: 3. The CDR3 loop reads CASSLAGQLYEQYF. CDR3 in DNA: TGTGCCAGCAGCTTAGCGGGACAGCTGTACGAGCAGTACTTC.

This chain uses TRBV6-6 with TRBJ1-5; TRBD1 aligns across 8 bases. The length of the CDR3 is 14 residues. CDR1 MNHNY and CDR2 SVGAGI come from the germline V gene (reference sequence). V dropped 8 bases and J dropped 4; count of bases not matched to a gene: 7. This chain's CDR3 is CASHRTGSNQPQHF. DNA of the CDR3: TGTGCCAGCCATAGGACAGGGTCAAATCAGCCCCAGCATTTT.

This clone was counted a few times. The J gene is TRBJ2-7, the V gene TRBV29-1; D possibly corresponds to TRBD1 (5 bases). Germline lookup yields CDR1 SQVTM and CDR2 ANQGSEA. The ends were cut back, 7 bases at V and 0 bases at J, with 10 bases in the middle. The CDR3 contains 12 residues. CDR3 in DNA: TGCAGCGCCATTGACAGCTCCTACGAGCAGTACTTC. The encoded protein is CSAIDSSYEQYF.

This clone came up a few times. The chain carries TRBV30 and TRBJ2-2; maybe TRBD1 (8 bases). Trimming pared 1 base from V and 6 bases from J, leaving 15 bases between. The CDR3 is 15 amino acids. The germline V gene encodes CDR1 GTSNPN and CDR2 SVGIG (reference sequence). CDR3 nucleotides: TGTGCCTGGAGTGAAACAGGGGGGGAGCCCGGGGAGCTGTTTTTT. Its protein is CAWSETGGEPGELFF.

This clone turned up a few times. This chain links TRBV25-1 with TRBJ1-2, with 7 bases identical to TRBD1. CDR3 length: 18 amino acids. Germline loops: CDR1 MGHDK, CDR2 SYGVNS. The V gene end was trimmed by 6 bases and the J gene end by 8 bases; junction bases not matched to a gene: 24. This CDR3 reads CASSEKYPGQSNSRGYTF. The CDR3 DNA sequence: TGTGCCAGCAGCGAAAAGTACCCGGGACAGTCAAACAGTCGCGGCTACACCTTC.

CDR3 sequence reads: CASSYSISNPQHF. CDR3 in DNA: TGTGCCAGCAGTTACTCGATCAGTAACCCCCAGCATTTT. The chain recombines TRBV6-5 with TRBJ1-5, with D hard to call. Germline V gene lookup returns CDR1 MNHEY and CDR2 SVGAGI. The V end lost 0 bases, the J end lost 10 bases, and 10 bases lay between the germline ends. The CDR3 length is 13 residues.

This clone has only a few counts. This chain links TRBV7-2 with TRBJ2-7; 8 bases agree with TRBD2. Germline-derived CDR1 and CDR2 are SGHTA and FQGNSA. V lost 0 bases, J lost 3 bases, and 4 bases stayed unmatched. The CDR3 runs 15 residues. Here the CDR3 DNA reads TGTGCCAGCAGCTTAGCTAGCGGGACGTACTACGAGCAGTACTTC. Translated: CASSLASGTYYEQYF.

The chain has TRBV11-3 and TRBJ2-1; 10 nucleotides agree with TRBD1. The CDR3 covers 15 residues. CDR1 SGHNT and CDR2 YENEEA come from the germline V gene. V lost 6 bases, J lost 13 bases, and 15 bases stayed unmatched. The CDR3 coding sequence is TGTGCCAGCAGTTCAACACGACAGGGGGCAGGGCAACAGTTCTTC. It encodes CASSSTRQGAGQQFF.

V is TRBV14 and J is TRBJ1-2, with 8 bases identical to TRBD1. After removal of 5 bases from V and 4 bases from J, the junction contained 6 bases not matched to a gene. The CDR3 covers 14 residues. The germline V gene has CDR1 SGHDN and CDR2 FVKESK. The CDR3, as DNA: TGTGCCAGCAGCTATACAACAGGGGGCTATGGCTACACCTTC. Translated: CASSYTTGGYGYTF.

This clone was detected only a few times. This chain connects TRBV5-6 to TRBJ2-4; TRBD1 might be the D (7 bases). The CDR3 is 14 residues long. The germline V and J ends were trimmed by 4 bases and 9 bases, with 17 bases remaining between them. Germline CDR1 is SGHDT and CDR2 is YYEEEE. The CDR3: CASSARTGGAIQYF. CDR3 sequence (DNA): TGTGCCAGCAGCGCAAGGACAGGCGGGGCCATTCAGTACTTC.

V usage is TRBV2 and J usage is TRBJ2-7; 8 bases agree with TRBD1. V dropped 8 bases and J dropped 0; count of bases not matched to a gene: 3. Per the germline V gene, CDR1 is SNHLY and CDR2 is FYNNEI. The CDR3 has 13 residues. The CDR3 here is CASHRGSSYEQYF. The CDR3 DNA sequence: TGTGCCAGCCACAGGGGGAGCTCCTACGAGCAGTACTTC.

This clone was detected only a few times. This chain uses TRBV5-6 with TRBJ2-7; tentatively, D is TRBD2 (6 bases). There are 14 residues in the CDR3. Germline loops: CDR1 SGHDT, CDR2 YYEEEE. V was cut by 0 bases and J by 0 bases, with 7 bases left in between. The CDR3 region has the DNA TGTGCCAGCAGCTTGGGGCGGGGCTCCTACGAGCAGTACTTC. It codes for CASSLGRGSYEQYF.